Below, one T cell receptor (beta chain) is given with its context. The specificity of this receptor is unknown. No base quality values were provided; no much bigger clone lies one nucleotide off. The entry originates in a study of blood T cell repertoires in COVID-19 (dated by TCRdb to the early 2020s). In terms of the full investigation: Samples from collaborators originated in the United States, Italy and Spain and spanned both the acute and convalescent phases of COVID-19. The prospective study material was composed of cDNA or gDNA derived from T cells, B-cell-depleted T cells, or PBMCs. Deeply sampled blood TCRbeta repertoires from subjects exposed to, actively infected with, or recovered from COVID-19 were included in the dataset. The repertoires were released in a freely available public database meant as a resource for research on the immune response to SARS-CoV-2. Samples came from the ongoing ImmuneRACE study (first 160 participants) plus 1,254 subjects from 6 global collaborators. Sample metadata almost always included a de-identified subject ID, COVID-19 status, age in years and sex. Where HLA class I and class II types were available, the types were taken from metadata supplied by the sample provider, not from assay-based typing.

The collaborating institutions used their own protocols to collect whole blood in K2EDTA tubes. For TCRbeta analysis, collaborator samples were shipped as frozen whole blood, as isolated PBMCs, or as DNA extracted from either sample type. What the authors observed across the whole study: Clinical and demographic metadata were provided uncurated, with the amount varying by source and participant.

The immunoSEQ Assay, a bias-controlled multiplex PCR, was used to amplify TCRbeta CDR3 regions from genomic DNA. For the original study's pipeline: Nucleated cell counts per sample were estimated from amplification of reference gene primers within the assay. To quantify the absolute abundance of each unique TCRbeta CDR3 rearrangement, sequence reads were collapsed and filtered. For each sample, productive Simpson clonality was calculated by taking the square root of Simpson's diversity index across productive rearrangements. TCRdb's version of the immuneACCESS table is confined to in-frame rearrangements and falls short of the full clone set. An unresolved V gene accounts for under half of the shortfall where checked; the remainder is of unknown origin. V and J calls and clone size are given by that table; D and trimming were obtained from the DNA. The sample has more than 150,000 clones on record, 78% of them singletons. The ten largest clones capture around 2.8% of the sample.

The CDR3 goes from the cysteine to the phenylalanine over 11 residues. The only DNA kept is the CDR3, 33 bases in frame from the first base. V loses 5 bases, J loses 5 bases, and the germline ends lie 6 bases apart. CDR1 and CDR2 are drawn from the germline V gene: SGHVS, FNYEAQ. Sequenced input: peripheral blood. The rearrangement joined TRBV7-6 to TRBJ2-5, and possibly TRBD2, on 6 matching bases. The source of this sequence is an elderly woman with active or convalescent COVID-19. In nucleotide form, the sequence is TGTGCCAGCAGCCGGGGGGAGACCCAGTACTTC. Its product reads: CASSRGETQYF.